What follows describes a single TCR beta chain. Trimming left V 5 bases short and J 3 bases short, with 21 bases between. CDR1 SGHRS and CDR2 YFSETQ come from the germline V gene. This CDR3 is 16 amino acids long. This sample was taken from a study of blood T cell repertoires in COVID-19. As for the study in general: Samples taken during acute and convalescent COVID-19 were collected in the United States, Italy and Spain.

The table came from immunoSEQ multiplex PCR; TCRdb's copy has only in-frame clones and leaves some out. The sample records about 68,000 clones, about nine tenths being singletons. This chain joins TRBV5-1 and TRBJ2-7; D is undetermined. The sample comprised peripheral blood. The receptor was derived from a man aged 45-60 years with COVID-19, enrolled during active disease. The CDR3 nucleotides are TGCGCCAGCAGACCTGAGCCGGGTAGAGCTATCTACGAGCAGTACTTC. It specifies CASRPEPGRAIYEQYF. Variable domain in full (rest from reference TRBV5-1 and TRBJ2-7): KAGVTQTPRYLIKTRGQQVTLSCSPISGHRSVSWYQQTPGQGLQFLFEYFSETQRNKGNFPGRFSGRQFSNSRSEMNVSTLELGDSALYLCASRPEPGRAIYEQYFGPGTRLTVT.